The clone carrying this T cell receptor (beta chain) was seen only a few times. These data are taken from a study of long-term antiretroviral therapy in people with HIV. The J segment lost 0 bases and the V segment lost 2 bases, leaving 3 bases of the junction unmatched. CDR1 and CDR2 from the germline V gene are GTSNPN and SVGIG (reference sequence). The CDR3 has 15 amino acids. Per individual, the PBMC samples numbered at least one pre-ART and at least two post-ART. Survey level was the resolution at which the v3.0 immunoSEQ assay ran. Measured with immunoSEQ multiplex PCR; TCRdb has only the in-frame clones, and not every one. This table holds about 24,000 clones, about nine tenths found once.

The V gene is TRBV30, the J gene TRBJ1-5; 8 bases align to TRBD1. Sample: unsorted PBMCs, taken 1.8 years before starting antiretroviral therapy. The clonotype originates from a man between 50 and 59 years old with HIV. The CDR3, as DNA: TGTGCCTGGAGTTGGGACAGGAATAGCAATCAGCCCCAGCATTTT. It translates to CAWSWDRNSNQPQHF. The whole variable domain, remainder taken from reference TRBV30 and TRBJ1-5, is SQTIHQWPATLVQPVGSPLSLECTVEGTSNPNLYWYRQAAGRGLQLLFYSVGIGQISSEVPQNLSASRPQDRQFILSSKKLLLSDSGFYLCAWSWDRNSNQPQHFGDGTRLSIL.